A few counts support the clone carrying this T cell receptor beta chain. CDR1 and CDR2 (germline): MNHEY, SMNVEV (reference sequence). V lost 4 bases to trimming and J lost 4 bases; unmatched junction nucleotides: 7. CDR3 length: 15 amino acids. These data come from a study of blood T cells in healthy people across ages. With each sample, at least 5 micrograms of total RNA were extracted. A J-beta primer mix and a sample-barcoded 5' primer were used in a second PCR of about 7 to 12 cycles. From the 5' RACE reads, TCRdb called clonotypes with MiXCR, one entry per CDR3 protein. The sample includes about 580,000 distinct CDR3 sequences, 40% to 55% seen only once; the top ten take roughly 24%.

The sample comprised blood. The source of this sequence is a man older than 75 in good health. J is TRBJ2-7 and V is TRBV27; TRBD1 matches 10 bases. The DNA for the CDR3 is TGTGCCAGCAGTTCGCCGGGACAGGGGATGTACGAGCAGTACTTC. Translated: CASSSPGQGMYEQYF.